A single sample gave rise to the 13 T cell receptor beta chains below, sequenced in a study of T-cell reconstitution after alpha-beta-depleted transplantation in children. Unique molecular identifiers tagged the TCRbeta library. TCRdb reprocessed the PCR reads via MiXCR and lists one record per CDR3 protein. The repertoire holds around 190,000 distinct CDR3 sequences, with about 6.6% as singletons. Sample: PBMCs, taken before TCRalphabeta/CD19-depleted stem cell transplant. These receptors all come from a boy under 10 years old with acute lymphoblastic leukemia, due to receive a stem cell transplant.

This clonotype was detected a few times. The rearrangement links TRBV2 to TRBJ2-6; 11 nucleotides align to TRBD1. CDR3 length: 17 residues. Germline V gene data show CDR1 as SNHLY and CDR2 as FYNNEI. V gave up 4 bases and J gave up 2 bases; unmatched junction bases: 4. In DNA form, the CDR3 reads TGTGCCAGCAGTGCAGGGACAGGGGGAACTGGGGCCAACGTCCTGACTTTC. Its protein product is CASSAGTGGTGANVLTF.

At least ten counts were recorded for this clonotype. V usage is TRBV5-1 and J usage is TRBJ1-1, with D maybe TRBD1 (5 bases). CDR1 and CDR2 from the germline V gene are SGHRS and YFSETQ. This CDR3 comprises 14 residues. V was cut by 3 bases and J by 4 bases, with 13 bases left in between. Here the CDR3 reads CASSWGPGGTEAFF. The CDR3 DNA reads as TGCGCCAGCAGCTGGGGCCCGGGTGGCACTGAAGCTTTCTTT.

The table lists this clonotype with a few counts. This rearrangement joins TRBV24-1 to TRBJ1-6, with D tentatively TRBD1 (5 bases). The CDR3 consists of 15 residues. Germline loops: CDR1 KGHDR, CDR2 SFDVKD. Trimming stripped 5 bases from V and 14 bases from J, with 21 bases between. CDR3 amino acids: CATSGSGTSLDTLHF. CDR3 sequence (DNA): TGTGCCACCAGTGGATCCGGGACGTCTCTTGATACCCTCCACTTT.

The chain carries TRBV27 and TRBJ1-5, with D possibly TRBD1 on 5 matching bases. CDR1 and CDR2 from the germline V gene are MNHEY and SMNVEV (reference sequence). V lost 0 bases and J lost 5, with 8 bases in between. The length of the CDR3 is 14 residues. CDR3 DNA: TGTGCCAGCAGTTTATCAGGGGATGATCAGCCCCAGCATTTT. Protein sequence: CASSLSGDDQPQHF.

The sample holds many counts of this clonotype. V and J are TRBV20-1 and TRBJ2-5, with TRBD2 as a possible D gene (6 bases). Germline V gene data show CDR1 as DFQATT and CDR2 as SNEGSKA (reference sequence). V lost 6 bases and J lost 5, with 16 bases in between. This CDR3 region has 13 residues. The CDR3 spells CSALSGGGETQYF. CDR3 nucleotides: TGCAGTGCCCTTAGCGGAGGTGGGGAGACCCAGTACTTC.

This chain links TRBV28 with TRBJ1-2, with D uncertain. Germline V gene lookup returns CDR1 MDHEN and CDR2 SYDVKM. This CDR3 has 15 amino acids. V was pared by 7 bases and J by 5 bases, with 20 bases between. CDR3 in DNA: TGTGCCAGCAAATCGACCGCCTTAGAGTTTTATGGCTACACCTTC. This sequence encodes CASKSTALEFYGYTF.

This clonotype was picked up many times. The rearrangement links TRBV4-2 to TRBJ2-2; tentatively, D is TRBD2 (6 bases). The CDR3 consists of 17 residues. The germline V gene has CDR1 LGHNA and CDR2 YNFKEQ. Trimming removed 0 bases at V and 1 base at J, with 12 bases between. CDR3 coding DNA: TGTGCCAGCAGCCAAGATCTTGGCGGGATGAACACCGGGGAGCTGTTTTTT. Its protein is CASSQDLGGMNTGELFF.

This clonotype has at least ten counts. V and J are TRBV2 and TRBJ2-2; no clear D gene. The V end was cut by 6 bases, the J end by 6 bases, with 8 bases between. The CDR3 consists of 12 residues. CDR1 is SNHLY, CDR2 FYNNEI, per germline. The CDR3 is CASRQVAGELFF. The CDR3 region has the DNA TGTGCCAGCAGGCAGGTGGCCGGGGAGCTGTTTTTT.

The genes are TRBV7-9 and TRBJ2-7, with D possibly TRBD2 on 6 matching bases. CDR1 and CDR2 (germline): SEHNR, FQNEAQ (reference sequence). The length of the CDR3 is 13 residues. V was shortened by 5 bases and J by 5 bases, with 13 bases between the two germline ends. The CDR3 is CASSRGLNHEQYF. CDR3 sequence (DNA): TGTGCCAGCAGCCGAGGACTAAACCACGAGCAGTACTTC.

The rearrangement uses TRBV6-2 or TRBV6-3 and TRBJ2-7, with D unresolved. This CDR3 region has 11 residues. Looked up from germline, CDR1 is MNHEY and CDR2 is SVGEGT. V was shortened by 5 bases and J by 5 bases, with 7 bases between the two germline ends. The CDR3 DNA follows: TGTGCCAGCAGTCCCTGGGACGAGCAGTACTTC. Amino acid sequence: CASSPWDEQYF.

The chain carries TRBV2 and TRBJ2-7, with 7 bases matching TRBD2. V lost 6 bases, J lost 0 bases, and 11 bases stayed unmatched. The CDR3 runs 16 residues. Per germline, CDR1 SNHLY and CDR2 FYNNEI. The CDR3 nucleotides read TGTGCCAGCAGACACGCTAGCGGCCCGAGCTCCTACGAGCAGTACTTC. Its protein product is CASRHASGPSSYEQYF.

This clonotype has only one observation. The CDR3 DNA is TGTGCCAGCAGCTTAGTAGGCGGTCCGGTCAATGAGCAGTTCTTC. It yields the protein CASSLVGGPVNEQFF. V usage is TRBV11-3 and J usage is TRBJ2-1; D gene uncertain. Germline CDR1 is SGHNT and CDR2 is YENEEA. The CDR3 consists of 15 residues. With 1 base removed from V and 6 bases from J, the gap between germline ends came to 13 bases.

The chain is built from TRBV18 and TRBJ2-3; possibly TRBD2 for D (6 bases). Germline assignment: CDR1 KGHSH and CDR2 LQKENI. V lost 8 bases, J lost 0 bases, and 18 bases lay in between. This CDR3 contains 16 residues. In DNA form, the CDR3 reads TGTGCCAGCCCGCCCGGGACTTCACCTAGCACAGATACGCAGTATTTT. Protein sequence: CASPPGTSPSTDTQYF.